Listed below are T cell receptor beta chains from one sample, sequenced in a study of T and B cells in COVID-19 patients. Using its own MiXCR run on the multiplex PCR reads, TCRdb lists one record per CDR3 protein. The sample holds about 5,300 distinct CDR3 sequences; under 25% are singletons and the top ten take under 3.5%. Sequencing used blood. These receptors were taken from a human donor with active COVID-19. Each CDR3 is given with its conserved first and last residue. The D gene is left open where the match is weak. Size is stated for part of the rows, as once, few or many counts, or as a class when the clone is expanded.

abundance: -; j_gene: TRBJ2-1; d_gene: -; v_gene: TRBV12-3/TRBV12-4; CDR3aa: CASRIGGQGRYNEQFF; CDR3nt: TGTGCCAGCAGGATCGGCGGGCAGGGTCGCTACAATGAGCAGTTCTTC
abundance: -; j_gene: TRBJ2-6; d_gene: -; v_gene: TRBV29-1; CDR3aa: CSVPTTRANLLTF; CDR3nt: TGCAGCGTTCCGACAACTCGGGCCAACCTCCTGACTTTC
abundance: medium-sized; j_gene: TRBJ2-7; d_gene: TRBD1; v_gene: TRBV12-3/TRBV12-4; CDR3aa: CASSTGTGSEQYF; CDR3nt: TGTGCCAGCAGTACCGGGACAGGGAGCGAGCAGTACTTC
abundance: few; j_gene: TRBJ2-7; d_gene: -; v_gene: TRBV24-1; CDR3aa: CATSDLTRDEQYF; CDR3nt: TGTGCCACCAGTGATCTCACTAGAGACGAGCAGTACTTC
abundance: few; j_gene: TRBJ2-7; d_gene: -; v_gene: TRBV11-2; CDR3aa: CASSSIRQGPYEQYF; CDR3nt: TGTGCCAGCAGCTCCATTAGGCAGGGTCCCTACGAGCAGTACTTC
abundance: medium-sized; j_gene: TRBJ2-1; d_gene: -; v_gene: TRBV12-3/TRBV12-4; CDR3aa: CASRAIDTAGPNEQFF; CDR3nt: TGTGCCAGCAGGGCAATCGACACGGCCGGACCAAATGAGCAGTTCTTC
abundance: -; j_gene: TRBJ2-7; d_gene: -; v_gene: TRBV9; CDR3aa: CASSVATGQSPEQYF; CDR3nt: TGTGCCAGCAGCGTAGCTACAGGGCAGTCGCCCGAGCAGTACTTC
abundance: few; j_gene: TRBJ2-7; d_gene: -; v_gene: TRBV5-6; CDR3aa: CASSSPGPYEQYF; CDR3nt: TGTGCCAGCAGCTCGCCAGGGCCCTACGAGCAGTACTTC
abundance: medium-sized; j_gene: TRBJ1-5; d_gene: TRBD1; v_gene: TRBV6-5; CDR3aa: CASSQTGVHQPQHF; CDR3nt: TGTGCCAGCAGCCAAACAGGGGTCCATCAGCCCCAGCATTTT
abundance: -; j_gene: TRBJ1-2; d_gene: -; v_gene: TRBV7-3; CDR3aa: CASSPGLNYGYTF; CDR3nt: TGTGCCAGCAGCCCAGGACTAAACTATGGCTACACCTTC
abundance: medium-sized; j_gene: TRBJ2-3; d_gene: -; v_gene: TRBV19; CDR3aa: CASSPRFSTDTQYF; CDR3nt: TGTGCCAGTAGCCCTCGTTTTAGCACAGATACGCAGTATTTT
abundance: -; j_gene: TRBJ1-4; d_gene: -; v_gene: TRBV5-1; CDR3aa: CASSFPGDEKLFF; CDR3nt: TGCGCCAGCAGCTTTCCCGGGGATGAAAAACTGTTTTTT
abundance: medium-sized; j_gene: TRBJ2-1; d_gene: TRBD2; v_gene: TRBV6-5; CDR3aa: CASSYSKTLGLDKQFF; CDR3nt: TGTGCCAGCAGTTACTCGAAGACCTTGGGACTAGACAAGCAGTTCTTC
abundance: -; j_gene: TRBJ2-1; d_gene: TRBD2; v_gene: TRBV19; CDR3aa: CASSILAGATNEQFF; CDR3nt: TGTGCCAGTAGTATTCTAGCGGGAGCCACCAATGAGCAGTTCTTC
abundance: medium-sized; j_gene: TRBJ1-2; d_gene: -; v_gene: TRBV6-6; CDR3aa: CASSTPGFPNGYTF; CDR3nt: TGTGCCAGCAGTACCCCGGGGTTCCCCAATGGCTACACCTTC
abundance: few; j_gene: TRBJ1-5; d_gene: TRBD1; v_gene: TRBV5-1; CDR3aa: CASSSGTGATSNQPQHF; CDR3nt: TGCGCCAGCAGCTCTGGGACAGGGGCTACTAGCAATCAGCCCCAGCATTTT
abundance: -; j_gene: TRBJ2-1; d_gene: TRBD1; v_gene: TRBV28; CDR3aa: CASSVSGTGSYNEQFF; CDR3nt: TGTGCCAGCAGTGTCTCCGGGACAGGCTCCTACAATGAGCAGTTCTTC
abundance: -; j_gene: TRBJ1-1; d_gene: TRBD1; v_gene: TRBV12-3/TRBV12-4; CDR3aa: CASSPGQGASEAFF; CDR3nt: TGTGCCAGCAGTCCTGGACAGGGGGCCTCTGAAGCTTTCTTT
abundance: -; j_gene: TRBJ2-3; d_gene: -; v_gene: TRBV5-1; CDR3aa: CASSKPGADTQYF; CDR3nt: TGCGCCAGCAGTAAGCCAGGCGCCGATACGCAGTATTTT
abundance: -; j_gene: TRBJ2-5; d_gene: -; v_gene: TRBV7-2; CDR3aa: CASSLEVETQYF; CDR3nt: TGTGCCAGCAGCCTCGAGGTGGAGACCCAGTACTTC
abundance: -; j_gene: TRBJ2-1; d_gene: TRBD2; v_gene: TRBV28; CDR3aa: CASSLAGGPYNEQFF; CDR3nt: TGTGCCAGCAGTCTAGCGGGAGGGCCCTACAATGAGCAGTTCTTC
abundance: -; j_gene: TRBJ2-2; d_gene: TRBD2; v_gene: TRBV6-5; CDR3aa: CASTPGTSTGELFF; CDR3nt: TGTGCCAGCACTCCCGGGACTAGCACCGGGGAGCTGTTTTTT
abundance: many; j_gene: TRBJ2-1; d_gene: TRBD2; v_gene: TRBV27; CDR3aa: CASRTSGGGGEQFF; CDR3nt: TGTGCCAGCAGGACTAGCGGGGGGGGGGGCGAGCAGTTCTTC
abundance: medium-sized; j_gene: TRBJ2-1; d_gene: -; v_gene: TRBV6-2/TRBV6-3; CDR3aa: CAASGGVRATEQFF; CDR3nt: TGTGCCGCCTCTGGCGGGGTGCGGGCTACGGAGCAGTTCTTC
abundance: -; j_gene: TRBJ2-7; d_gene: -; v_gene: TRBV21-1; CDR3aa: CASSKLATRARGRYF; CDR3nt: TGTGCCAGCAGCAAATTGGCCACCCGGGCTCGCGGGCGGTACTTC
abundance: -; j_gene: TRBJ2-7; d_gene: -; v_gene: TRBV7-9; CDR3aa: CASSLEVWGQGYEQYF; CDR3nt: TGTGCCAGCAGCTTAGAGGTGTGGGGGCAGGGTTACGAGCAGTACTTC
abundance: -; j_gene: TRBJ2-1; d_gene: -; v_gene: TRBV12-3/TRBV12-4; CDR3aa: CASSSTDPTPPFLQGQFF; CDR3nt: TGTGCCAGCAGCTCTACTGACCCGACACCCCCGTTCCTACAAGGGCAGTTCTTC
abundance: many; j_gene: TRBJ1-1; d_gene: TRBD1; v_gene: TRBV5-4; CDR3aa: CASSPGPTGMNTEAFF; CDR3nt: TGTGCCAGCAGCCCGGGCCCGACAGGGATGAACACTGAAGCTTTCTTT
abundance: -; j_gene: TRBJ1-2; d_gene: -; v_gene: TRBV6-2/TRBV6-3; CDR3aa: CASSSQNVLGQLYGYTF; CDR3nt: TGTGCCAGCAGTTCCCAGAACGTATTAGGACAGCTCTATGGCTACACCTTC
abundance: -; j_gene: TRBJ1-2; d_gene: TRBD1; v_gene: TRBV20-1; CDR3aa: CSASSSPGQGARYGYTF; CDR3nt: TGCAGTGCTAGTAGCTCGCCGGGACAGGGGGCTAGATATGGCTACACCTTC
abundance: -; j_gene: TRBJ1-1; d_gene: TRBD1; v_gene: TRBV20-1; CDR3aa: CSAPGGRGLLNTEAFF; CDR3nt: TGCAGTGCGCCGGGGGGCAGGGGGCTCCTGAACACTGAAGCTTTCTTT
abundance: -; j_gene: TRBJ2-7; d_gene: TRBD2; v_gene: TRBV4-2; CDR3aa: CASSQGAGGYYEQYF; CDR3nt: TGTGCCAGCAGCCAAGGGGCGGGGGGGTACTACGAGCAGTACTTC
abundance: -; j_gene: TRBJ1-2; d_gene: TRBD1; v_gene: TRBV6-2/TRBV6-3; CDR3aa: CASSHRQGQLYGYTF; CDR3nt: TGTGCCAGCAGTCACCGACAGGGACAACTCTATGGCTACACCTTC
abundance: medium-sized; j_gene: TRBJ2-1; d_gene: -; v_gene: TRBV6-5; CDR3aa: CASSSLTYNEQFF; CDR3nt: TGTGCCAGCAGTTCCCTAACCTACAATGAGCAGTTCTTC